Shown below are 4 T cell receptor beta chains from a single sample sequenced in a study of shared clonotypes between healthy human individuals. The table came from immunoSEQ multiplex PCR; TCRdb's copy has only in-frame clones and leaves some out. The sample yields nearly 2 million clones, about 94% seen once. CD45RO-negative, CCR7-positively selected cells formed the naive CD8 fraction, excluding terminally differentiated effector memory CD45RA+ cells. Sequencing used naive CD8+ T cells sorted from blood. These receptors originate from a young man in good health.

This chain connects TRBV4-1 to TRBJ2-7; 7 bases fit TRBD1. CDR1 and CDR2 (germline): MGHRA, YSYEKL. The CDR3 totals 16 residues. The trim removed 3 bases at V and 3 bases at J, leaving 11 bases unmatched. In DNA, the CDR3 is TGCGCCAGCAGCCATCGGGATACAGGGGCGTTCTACGAGCAGTACTTC. Translating it yields CASSHRDTGAFYEQYF.

Details on this clone: Within the sample, other DNA sequences also encode this same CDR3. The rearrangement uses TRBV4-3 and TRBJ2-1; tentatively, D is TRBD2 (5 bases). V lost 4 bases and J 2 bases, leaving 9 bases between the germline ends. Per the germline V gene, CDR1 is LGHNA and CDR2 is YSLEER. CDR3 length: 14 amino acids. The CDR3 reads CASSPSGAYNEQFF. As DNA, the CDR3 is TGCGCCAGCAGCCCGAGCGGAGCCTACAATGAGCAGTTCTTC.

On this clone itself: In the same sample, other DNA sequences code for this CDR3. The rearrangement joins TRBV5-1 to TRBJ2-6; D is unresolved. CDR1 is SGHRS and CDR2 is YFSETQ in the germline V gene. The ends were cut back, 0 bases at V and 0 bases at J, with 4 bases in the middle. The length of the CDR3 is 15 residues. CDR3: CASSLEGSGANVLTF. CDR3 coding DNA: TGCGCCAGCAGCTTGGAGGGCTCTGGGGCCAACGTCCTGACTTTC.

This chain connects TRBV27 to TRBJ2-3; D not certain. Trimming took off 5 bases at V and 0 bases at J, with 9 bases between the two ends. Germline V gives CDR1 MNHEY, CDR2 SMNVEV (reference sequence). The CDR3 is made up of 14 amino acids. In DNA, the CDR3 is TGTGCCAGCAGTCCGCCTGGTAGCACAGATACGCAGTATTTT. This codes for CASSPPGSTDTQYF.